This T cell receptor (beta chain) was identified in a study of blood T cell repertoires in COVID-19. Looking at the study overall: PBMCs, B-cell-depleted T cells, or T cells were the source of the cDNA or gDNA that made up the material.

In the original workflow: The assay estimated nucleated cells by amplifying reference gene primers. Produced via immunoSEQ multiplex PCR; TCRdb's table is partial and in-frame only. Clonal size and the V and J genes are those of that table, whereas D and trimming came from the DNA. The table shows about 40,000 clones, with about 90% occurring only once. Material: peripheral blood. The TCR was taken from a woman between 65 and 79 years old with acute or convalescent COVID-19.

The CDR3 sequence: CASSVEGPLYNEQFF. In nucleotides, the CDR3 is TGTGCCAGCAGCGTAGAGGGTCCCCTTTACAATGAGCAGTTCTTC. The rearrangement links TRBV5-4 to TRBJ2-1; possible D gene TRBD2, 5 bases. CDR3 length: 15 amino acids. V was pared by 4 bases and J by 4 bases, with 15 bases between. Per germline, CDR1 SGHNT and CDR2 YYREEE (reference sequence).